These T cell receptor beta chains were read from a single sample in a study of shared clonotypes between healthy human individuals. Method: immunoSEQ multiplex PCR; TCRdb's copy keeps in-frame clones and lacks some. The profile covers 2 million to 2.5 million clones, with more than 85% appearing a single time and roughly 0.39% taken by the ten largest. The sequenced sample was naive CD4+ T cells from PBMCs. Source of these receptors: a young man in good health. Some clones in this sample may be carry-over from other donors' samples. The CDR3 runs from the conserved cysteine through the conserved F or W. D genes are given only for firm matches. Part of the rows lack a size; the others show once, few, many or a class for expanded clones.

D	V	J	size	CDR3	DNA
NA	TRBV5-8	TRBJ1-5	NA	CASNRDQPQHF	TGTGCCAGCAATCGTGACCAGCCCCAGCATTTT
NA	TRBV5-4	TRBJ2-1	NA	CASSPRRNEQFF	TGTGCCAGCAGCCCACGAAGGAATGAGCAGTTCTTC
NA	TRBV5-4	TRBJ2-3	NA	CASSVGERTSTDTQYF	TGTGCCAGCAGCGTAGGTGAGCGGACCAGCACAGATACGCAGTATTTT
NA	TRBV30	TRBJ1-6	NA	CAWSVVGESPLHF	TGTGCCTGGAGTGTAGTCGGGGAATCACCCCTCCACTTT
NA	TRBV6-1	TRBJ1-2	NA	CASRPTWGGDGYTF	TGTGCCAGCAGGCCCACATGGGGGGGCGACGGCTACACCTTC
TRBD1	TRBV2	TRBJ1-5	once	CASSDARDRGQYSNQPQHF	TGTGCCAGCAGTGATGCCCGGGACAGGGGCCAGTATAGCAATCAGCCCCAGCATTTT
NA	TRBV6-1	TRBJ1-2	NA	CASSENQGWYGYTF	TGTGCCAGCAGTGAAAACCAGGGTTGGTATGGCTACACCTTC
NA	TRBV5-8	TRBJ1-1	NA	CASSLNVNTEAFF	TGTGCCAGCAGCTTGAACGTGAACACTGAAGCTTTCTTT
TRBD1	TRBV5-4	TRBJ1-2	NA	CASSYRGDGYTF	TGTGCCAGCAGCTACAGGGGCGATGGCTACACCTTC
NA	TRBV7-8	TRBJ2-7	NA	CASSLVSSALEQYF	TGTGCCAGCAGCTTAGTCTCCAGCGCGCTCGAGCAGTACTTC
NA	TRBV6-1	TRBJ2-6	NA	CASSELPGWGISGANVLTF	TGTGCCAGCAGTGAATTACCGGGCTGGGGGATCTCTGGGGCCAACGTCCTGACTTTC
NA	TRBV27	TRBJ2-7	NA	CASSLRGSVYEQYF	TGTGCCAGCAGCCTGAGGGGTTCAGTTTACGAGCAGTACTTC
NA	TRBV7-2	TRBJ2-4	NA	CASSLDRSKNIQYF	TGTGCCAGCAGCTTAGACAGGAGCAAAAACATTCAGTACTTC
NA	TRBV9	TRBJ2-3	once	CASSVRGRSTDTQYF	TGTGCCAGCAGCGTACGGGGCAGATCCACAGATACGCAGTATTTT
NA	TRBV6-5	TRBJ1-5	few	CASSYEGGQPQHF	TGTGCCAGCAGTTACGAGGGCGGTCAGCCCCAGCATTTT
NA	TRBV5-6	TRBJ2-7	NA	CASSFRGSVAYEQYF	TGTGCCAGCAGCTTCCGTGGTAGTGTTGCCTACGAGCAGTACTTC
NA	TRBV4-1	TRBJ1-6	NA	CASSQALGGRGSPLHF	TGCGCCAGCAGCCAAGCCCTAGGGGGACGGGGTTCACCCCTCCACTTT
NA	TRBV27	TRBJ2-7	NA	CASRNLGPHEQYF	TGTGCCAGCAGAAATTTAGGGCCCCACGAGCAGTACTTC
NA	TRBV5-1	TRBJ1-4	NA	CASSWTNSRNEKLFF	TGCGCCAGCAGCTGGACGAACAGCCGCAATGAAAAACTGTTTTTT
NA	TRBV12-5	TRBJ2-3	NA	CASGLVGGTDTQYF	TGTGCTAGTGGTTTGGTAGGTGGCACAGATACGCAGTATTTT
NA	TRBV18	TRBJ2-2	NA	CASSPRGRNTGELFF	TGTGCCAGCTCACCACGAGGGCGGAACACCGGGGAGCTGTTTTTT
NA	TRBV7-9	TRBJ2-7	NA	CASSLVGVASDEQYF	TGTGCCAGCAGCTTAGTCGGGGTGGCATCGGACGAGCAGTACTTC
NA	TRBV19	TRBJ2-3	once	CASSLALRNTQYF	TGTGCCAGTAGCCTAGCGCTGCGGAATACGCAGTATTTT
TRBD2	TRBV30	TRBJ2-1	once	CAWSGGLAFYNEQFF	TGTGCCTGGAGTGGTGGACTAGCGTTCTACAATGAGCAGTTCTTC
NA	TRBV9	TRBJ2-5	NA	CASSPLWGETQYF	TGTGCCAGCAGCCCCCTGTGGGGGGAGACCCAGTACTTC
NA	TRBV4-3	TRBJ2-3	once	CASSQEGGRDGTDTQYF	TGCGCCAGCAGCCAAGAGGGGGGGCGGGACGGCACAGATACGCAGTATTTT
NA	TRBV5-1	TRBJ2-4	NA	CASSLEAKNIQYF	TGCGCCAGCAGCTTGGAAGCCAAAAACATTCAGTACTTC
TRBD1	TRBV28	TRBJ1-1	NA	CASGQGAFF	TGTGCCAGCGGACAGGGAGCTTTCTTT
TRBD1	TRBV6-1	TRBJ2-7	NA	CASTNRQGAYEQYF	TGTGCCAGCACCAATAGACAGGGGGCGTACGAGCAGTACTTC
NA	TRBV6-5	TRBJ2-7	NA	CASSYSAQRVYEQYF	TGTGCCAGCAGTTACTCGGCACAGAGAGTATACGAGCAGTACTTC
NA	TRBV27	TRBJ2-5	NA	CASSLRGRGETQYF	TGTGCCAGCAGTTTGCGGGGGCGCGGGGAGACCCAGTACTTC
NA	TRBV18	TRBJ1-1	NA	CASSPYAGGGTEAFF	TGTGCCAGCTCACCCTACGCCGGGGGTGGGACTGAAGCTTTCTTT
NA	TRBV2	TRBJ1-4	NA	CASSVGGVIEKLFF	TGTGCCAGCAGTGTAGGAGGGGTGATTGAAAAACTGTTTTTT
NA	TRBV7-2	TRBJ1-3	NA	CASSLIGRRNSGNTIYF	TGTGCCAGCAGCTTAATAGGTAGACGGAACTCTGGAAACACCATATATTTT
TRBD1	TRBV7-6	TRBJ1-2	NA	CASSRDRRYGYTF	TGTGCCAGCAGCCGGGACAGGAGATATGGCTACACCTTC
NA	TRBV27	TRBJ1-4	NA	CASSLRGSNNEKLFF	TGTGCCAGCAGTTTAAGGGGCAGCAATAATGAAAAACTGTTTTTT
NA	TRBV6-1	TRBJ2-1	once	CASILDSYNEQFF	TGTGCCAGCATCCTCGATTCCTACAATGAGCAGTTCTTC
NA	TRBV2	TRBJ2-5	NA	CASSGDAKETQYF	TGTGCCAGCAGTGGAGATGCGAAAGAGACCCAGTACTTC
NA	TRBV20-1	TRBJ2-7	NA	CSASSEGEQYF	TGCAGTGCTAGTTCAGAGGGCGAGCAGTACTTC
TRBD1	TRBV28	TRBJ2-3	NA	CASSLGTGGTDTQYF	TGTGCCAGCAGTTTGGGGACAGGGGGCACAGATACGCAGTATTTT